Presented here are 22 T cell receptor beta chains from one specimen sequenced in a study of T cells expressing NK-cell markers. TCRdb processed the 5' RACE reads again and assigns one entry to each CDR3 protein, with no DNA. Across about 430,000 distinct CDR3 sequences, the top ten clones capture around 1.4% of the sample. Sequencing was carried out using blood T cells: a sorted CD56 or NKG2C T cell subset, CD4+ or CD8+ T cells, or bulk PBMC T cells (not recorded which). The receptor source for this set is a woman aged 45-65 years in good health.

This chain connects TRBV6-5 to TRBJ1-6; no DNA is available, so the TRBD1 call from TCRdb remains unchecked. The CDR3 runs to 15 residues. Germline CDR1 is MNHEY and CDR2 is SVGAGI. CDR3 residues: CASSYSRGGNSPLHF.

This sequence joins TRBV20-1 and TRBJ1-2. Germline loops: CDR1 DFQATT, CDR2 SNEGSKA (reference sequence). The CDR3 is 13 residues long. The chain's CDR3 is CSALLTGNYGYTF.

The rearrangement links TRBV5-4 to TRBJ1-3. The CDR3 is made up of 13 amino acids. CDR1 is SGHNT, CDR2 YYREEE, per germline (reference sequence). The CDR3 is CASSSYNGNTIYF. Looking up the rest from reference TRBV5-4 and TRBJ1-3 gives the full variable domain: ETGVTQSPTHLIKTRGQQVTLRCSSQSGHNTVSWYQQALGQGPQFIFQYYREEENGRGNFPPRFSGLQFPNYSSELNVNALELDDSALYLCASSSYNGNTIYFGEGSWLTVV.

V usage is TRBV20-1 and J usage is TRBJ2-1; the TCRdb D gene call, TRBD1, has no DNA to confirm it. The CDR3 runs 12 residues. Germline CDR1 DFQATT, CDR2 SNEGSKA (reference sequence). The CDR3 is CSATFSSGGRVF.

The CDR3 spells CASSFTQRPNVLTF. This chain uses TRBV28 with TRBJ2-6. The length of the CDR3 is 14 residues. Germline-derived CDR1 and CDR2 are MDHEN and SYDVKM. Based on the CDR3 plus reference TRBV28 and TRBJ2-6, the full variable domain is DVKVTQSSRYLVKRTGEKVFLECVQDMDHENMFWYRQDPGLGLRLIYFSYDVKMKEKGDIPEGYSVSREKKERFSLILESASTNQTSMYLCASSFTQRPNVLTFGAGSRLTVL.

The rearrangement joins TRBV19 to TRBJ2-3; TCRdb names TRBD1, which stays unverified in the absence of DNA. CDR1 LNHDA and CDR2 SQIVND come from the germline V gene (reference sequence). The CDR3 covers 18 residues. This CDR3 reads CASSILSPLQGLGDTQYF.

The gene calls are TRBV12-3 or TRBV12-4 and TRBJ2-1; the TCRdb call, TRBD1, lacks DNA for checking. CDR3 length: 15 amino acids. This chain's CDR3 is CASRGRGRSYNEQFF.

The chain joins TRBV5-1 to TRBJ1-4; the D call of TRBD1 rests on TCRdb alone, since no DNA is present to check it. The CDR3 sequence is 16 residues long. The germline V gene has CDR1 SGHRS and CDR2 YFSETQ. This chain's CDR3 is CASSLSPQGTNEKLFF.

The chain couples TRBV6-1 to TRBJ1-1; TCRdb reports TRBD1, a call that lacks DNA to check it against. The germline V gene encodes CDR1 MNHNS and CDR2 SASEGT. The CDR3 has 14 amino acids. The CDR3 reads CASKGQGAHTEAFF.

The V gene is TRBV27, the J gene TRBJ2-5. This CDR3 has 12 amino acids. Germline assignment: CDR1 MNHEY and CDR2 SMNVEV (reference sequence). CDR3 residues: CASSNLEETQYF.

V usage is TRBV28 and J usage is TRBJ2-5; the TRBD1 assignment by TCRdb is unverifiable without DNA. The length of the CDR3 is 15 residues. The germline gives CDR1 MDHEN, CDR2 SYDVKM. CDR3 residues: CASSLGGISQETQYF.

The CDR3: CASTLGVAGELFF. The chain uses TRBV19 and TRBJ2-2; TCRdb picks TRBD1, but there is no DNA to check that call. The V gene's germline CDR1 is LNHDA and CDR2 SQIVND (reference sequence). This CDR3 contains 13 residues.

This chain uses TRBV20-1 with TRBJ1-6; without DNA, the TCRdb call of TRBD1 cannot be checked. Germline V CDR1 and CDR2: DFQATT, SNEGSKA (reference sequence). The length of the CDR3 is 15 residues. The CDR3 is CSARDRRGLNSPLHF.

V and J are TRBV10-3 and TRBJ1-5; TCRdb reports TRBD1, a call that lacks DNA to check it against. CDR3 length equals 16 residues. Germline values: CDR1 ENHRY, CDR2 SYGVKD. CDR3 amino acids: CAISDPQGQGNQPQHF.

The chain links TRBV5-1 to TRBJ2-4; TCRdb designates TRBD1, a call that cannot be tested without DNA. Per the germline V gene, CDR1 is SGHRS and CDR2 is YFSETQ. CDR3 length equals 19 residues. The CDR3 spells CASSFTWTGVSLAKNIQYF.

The chain links TRBV7-3 to TRBJ2-2; the D call of TRBD1 rests on TCRdb alone, since no DNA is present to check it. The CDR3 consists of 15 residues. Germline loops: CDR1 SGHTA, CDR2 FQGTGA. CDR3 protein: CASSLTGDGGGELFF.

The CDR3 here is CASSFRQREATYEQYF. The genes are TRBV11-3 and TRBJ2-7; absent DNA, TCRdb's TRBD2 call cannot be checked. This CDR3 has 16 amino acids. Germline CDR1 SGHNT, CDR2 YENEEA.

V is TRBV19 and J is TRBJ2-1; TCRdb gives TRBD1 as the D gene, but with no DNA this cannot be confirmed. The CDR3 totals 13 residues. The germline V gene encodes CDR1 LNHDA and CDR2 SQIVND (reference sequence). CDR3 sequence: CASTEDRVNEQFF.

The chain links TRBV11-2 to TRBJ2-3; the D gene TCRdb calls, TRBD1, cannot be checked with no DNA. CDR1 and CDR2 from the germline V gene are SGHAT and FQNNGV. The CDR3 covers 17 residues. This CDR3 is CASSLVPGQGFSDTQYF.

The CDR3 protein is CASDPGTGGEQFF. The chain combines TRBV6-2 or TRBV6-3 with TRBJ2-1; TCRdb gives TRBD1 as the D gene, but with no DNA this cannot be confirmed. The CDR3 extends over 13 amino acids. The V gene's germline CDR1 is MNHEY and CDR2 SVGEGT.

This chain uses TRBV7-9 with TRBJ2-4; TCRdb returns TRBD2, unconfirmable since there is no DNA. Germline assignment: CDR1 SEHNR and CDR2 FQNEAQ (reference sequence). The CDR3 runs to 16 residues. The chain's CDR3 is CASSLAEKRTKNIQYF.

The chain employs TRBV4-2 and TRBJ2-3; TCRdb's D call of TRBD2 is untestable without DNA. The CDR3 runs 17 residues. CDR1 is LGHNA and CDR2 is YNFKEQ in the germline V gene. The CDR3 is CASSPNQAEARTDTQYF.